This TCR beta chain came from a study of T cells expressing NK-cell markers. Study background: The TCR beta repertoires were obtained from sorted CD3+CD56+NKG2C+, CD3+CD56+NKG2C- and CD3+CD56-NKG2C+ T cells.

Generation of TCR beta cDNA was performed by 5'RACE template switching incorporating UMIs. Following a re-call of the 5' RACE reads, TCRdb has one entry per CDR3 protein and lacks DNA. In total, the table holds 400,000 to 550,000 distinct CDR3 sequences. As to this clonotype: The antigen remains undetermined.

The V gene's germline CDR1 is SQVTM and CDR2 ANQGSEA. CDR3 length: 11 residues. Notes on the study in general: Six or seven donors had dominant NKG2C+ clonotypes that comprised about 1.0-7.5% of their CD8+ T cells.

The sequencing input was blood T cells: a sorted CD56 or NKG2C T cell subset, CD4+ or CD8+ T cells, or bulk PBMC T cells (not recorded which). The source of this sequence is a woman aged 18-69 years in good health. The chain has TRBV29-1 and TRBJ2-1. CDR3 sequence reads: CSTSSYNEQFF.